This entry describes one T cell receptor beta chain. Its matching antigen is unknown. The data were obtained in a study of CXCR3-negative and CXCR3-positive naive CD8 T cells. In germline, CDR1 is MGHRA, CDR2 YSYEKL. This CDR3 is 14 amino acids long. Libraries of TRB cDNA were made by 5' RACE and carried UMIs. TCRdb re-called the 5' RACE reads and gives one entry per CDR3 protein, without DNA. The sample includes 140,000 to 150,000 distinct CDR3 sequences. Whole-study findings and limits: Against CXCR3-negative naive cells, CXCR3-positive naive cells showed more hydrophobic TRB CDR3s.

The TCR was taken from a human donor in good health. Some clones in this sample may be carry-over from other donors' samples. The rearrangement uses TRBV4-1 and TRBJ1-2. What was sequenced was naive CXCR3+ CD8+ T cells from blood. Specified subset: CD45RO-CCR7+CD27+CD95- naive CD8+ T cells expressing CXCR3 (TNR3+). The CDR3 here is CASSPIGHLYGYTF.